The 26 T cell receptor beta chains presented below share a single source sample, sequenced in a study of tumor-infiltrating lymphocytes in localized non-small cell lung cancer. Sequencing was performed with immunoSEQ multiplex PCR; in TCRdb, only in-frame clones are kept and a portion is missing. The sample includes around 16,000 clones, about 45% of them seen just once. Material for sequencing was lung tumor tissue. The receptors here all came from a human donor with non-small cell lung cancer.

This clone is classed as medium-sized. The CDR3 protein is CASSSFWTGTNTGELFF. The CDR3 DNA reads TGTGCCAGCAGTTCCTTCTGGACAGGGACGAACACCGGGGAGCTGTTTTTT. The V call is TRBV27, the J call TRBJ2-2; the match to TRBD1 covers 8 bases. Germline CDR1 and CDR2: MNHEY and SMNVEV (reference sequence). J was trimmed by 0 bases and V by 4 bases; bases with no gene match: 7. This CDR3 region has 17 residues.

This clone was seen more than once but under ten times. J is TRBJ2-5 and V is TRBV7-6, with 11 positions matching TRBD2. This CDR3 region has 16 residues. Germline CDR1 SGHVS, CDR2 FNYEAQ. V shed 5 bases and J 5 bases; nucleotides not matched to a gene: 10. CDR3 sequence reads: CASSPSIAGGAETQYF. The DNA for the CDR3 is TGTGCCAGCAGCCCAAGTATAGCGGGGGGGGCGGAGACCCAGTACTTC.

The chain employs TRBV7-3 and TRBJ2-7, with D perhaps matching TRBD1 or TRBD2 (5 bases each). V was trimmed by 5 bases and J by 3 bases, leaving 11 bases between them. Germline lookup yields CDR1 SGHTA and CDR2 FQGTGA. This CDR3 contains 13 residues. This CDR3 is CASSPGTFYEQYF. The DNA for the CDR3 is TGTGCCAGCAGCCCCGGGACCTTCTACGAGCAGTACTTC.

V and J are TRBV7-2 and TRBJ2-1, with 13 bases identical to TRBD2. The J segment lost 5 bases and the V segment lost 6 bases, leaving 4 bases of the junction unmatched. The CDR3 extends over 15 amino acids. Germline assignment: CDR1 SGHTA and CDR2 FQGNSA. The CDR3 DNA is TGTGCCAGCAGGTCGGGACTAGCGGGGCACAATGAGCAGTTCTTC. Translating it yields CASRSGLAGHNEQFF.

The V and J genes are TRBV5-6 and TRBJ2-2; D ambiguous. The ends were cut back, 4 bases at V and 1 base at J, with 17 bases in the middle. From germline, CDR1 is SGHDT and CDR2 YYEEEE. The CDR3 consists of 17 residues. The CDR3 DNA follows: TGTGCCAGCAGCCCCGGTGGCCGGACCATGAACACCGGGGAGCTGTTTTTT. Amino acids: CASSPGGRTMNTGELFF. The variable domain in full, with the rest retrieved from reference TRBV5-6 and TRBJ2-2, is DAGVTQSPTHLIKTRGQQVTLRCSPKSGHDTVSWYQQALGQGPQFIFQYYEEEERQRGNFPDRFSGHQFPNYSSELNVNALLLGDSALYLCASSPGGRTMNTGELFFGEGSRLTVL.

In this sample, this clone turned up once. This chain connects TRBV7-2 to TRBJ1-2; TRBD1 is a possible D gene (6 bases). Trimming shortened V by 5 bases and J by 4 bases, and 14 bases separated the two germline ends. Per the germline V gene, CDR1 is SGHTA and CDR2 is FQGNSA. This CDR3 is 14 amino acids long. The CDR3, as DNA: TGTGCCAGCAGCCCCGACAGGACCATCTATGGCTACACCTTC. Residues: CASSPDRTIYGYTF.

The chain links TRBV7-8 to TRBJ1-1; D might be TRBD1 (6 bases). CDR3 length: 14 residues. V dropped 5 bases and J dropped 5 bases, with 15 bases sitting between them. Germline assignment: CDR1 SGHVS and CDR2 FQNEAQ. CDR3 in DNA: TGTGCCAGCAGCGAATGGGGGGGGCTGACTGAAGCTTTCTTT. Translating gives CASSEWGGLTEAFF.

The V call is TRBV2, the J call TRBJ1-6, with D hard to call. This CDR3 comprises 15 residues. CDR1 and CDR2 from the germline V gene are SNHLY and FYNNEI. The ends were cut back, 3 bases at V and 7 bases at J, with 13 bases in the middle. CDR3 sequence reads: CASSDYRRENSPLHF. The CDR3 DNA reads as TGTGCCAGCAGTGATTACAGACGGGAGAATTCACCCCTCCACTTT.

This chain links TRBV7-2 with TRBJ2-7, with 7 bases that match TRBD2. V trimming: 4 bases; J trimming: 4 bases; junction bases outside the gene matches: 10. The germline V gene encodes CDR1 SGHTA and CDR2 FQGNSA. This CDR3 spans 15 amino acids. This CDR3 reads CASSSSTGLLYEQYF. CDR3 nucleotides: TGTGCCAGCAGCTCCTCGACGGGACTACTTTACGAGCAGTACTTC.

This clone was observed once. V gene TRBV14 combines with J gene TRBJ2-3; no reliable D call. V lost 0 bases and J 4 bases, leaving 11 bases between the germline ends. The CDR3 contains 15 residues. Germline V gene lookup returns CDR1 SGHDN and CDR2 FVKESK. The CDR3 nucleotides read TGTGCCAGCAGCCAAGACTCGATCCGGGCAGATACGCAGTATTTT. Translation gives CASSQDSIRADTQYF.

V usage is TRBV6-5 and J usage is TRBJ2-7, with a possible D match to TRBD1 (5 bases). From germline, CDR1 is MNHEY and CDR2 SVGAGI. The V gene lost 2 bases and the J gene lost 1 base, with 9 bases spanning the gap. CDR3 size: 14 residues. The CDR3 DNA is TGTGCCAGCAGTTACGGACAACATTCCTACGAGCAGTACTTC. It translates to CASSYGQHSYEQYF.

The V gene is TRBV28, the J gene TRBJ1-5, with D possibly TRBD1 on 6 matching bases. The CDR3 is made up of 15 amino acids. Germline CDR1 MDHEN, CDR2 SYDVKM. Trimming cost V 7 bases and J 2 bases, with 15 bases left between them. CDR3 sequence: CASTRGGAGNQPQHF. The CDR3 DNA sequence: TGTGCCAGCACGCGAGGGGGGGCAGGCAATCAGCCCCAGCATTTT.

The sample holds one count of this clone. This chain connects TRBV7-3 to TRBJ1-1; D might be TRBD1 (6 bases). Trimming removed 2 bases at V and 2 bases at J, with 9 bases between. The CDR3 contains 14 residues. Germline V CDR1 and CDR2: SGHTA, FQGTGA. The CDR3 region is CASSLGGGNTEAFF. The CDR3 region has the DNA TGTGCCAGCAGCTTAGGAGGGGGTAACACTGAAGCTTTCTTT. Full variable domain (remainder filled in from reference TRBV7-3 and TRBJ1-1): GAGVSQTPSNKVTEKGKYVELRCDPISGHTALYWYRQSLGQGPEFLIYFQGTGAADDSGLPNDRFFAVRPEGSVSTLKIQRTERGDSAVYLCASSLGGGNTEAFFGQGTRLTVV.

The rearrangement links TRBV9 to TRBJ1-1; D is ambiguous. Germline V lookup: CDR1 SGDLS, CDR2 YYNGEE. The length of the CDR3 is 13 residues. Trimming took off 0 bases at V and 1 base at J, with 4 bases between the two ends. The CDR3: CASSVVQNTEAFF. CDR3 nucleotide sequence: TGTGCCAGCAGCGTAGTTCAGAACACTGAAGCTTTCTTT.

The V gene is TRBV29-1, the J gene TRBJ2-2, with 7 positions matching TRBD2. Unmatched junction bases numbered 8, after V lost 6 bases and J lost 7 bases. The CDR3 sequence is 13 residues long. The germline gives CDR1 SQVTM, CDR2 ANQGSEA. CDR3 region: CSVGGVELGELFF. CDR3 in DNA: TGCAGCGTGGGGGGGGTGGAGCTCGGGGAGCTGTTTTTT.

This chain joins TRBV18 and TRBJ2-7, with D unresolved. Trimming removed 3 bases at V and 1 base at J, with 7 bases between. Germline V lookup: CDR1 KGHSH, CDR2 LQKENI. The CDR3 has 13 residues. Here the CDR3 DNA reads TGTGCCAGCTCACCTTCAGGATCCTACGAGCAGTACTTC. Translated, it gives CASSPSGSYEQYF.

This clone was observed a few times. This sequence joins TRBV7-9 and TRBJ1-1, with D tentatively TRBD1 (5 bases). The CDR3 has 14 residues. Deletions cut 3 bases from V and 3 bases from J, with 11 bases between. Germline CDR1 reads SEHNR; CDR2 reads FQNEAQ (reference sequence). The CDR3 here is CASSFTQVDTEAFF. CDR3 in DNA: TGTGCCAGCAGCTTCACACAGGTGGACACTGAAGCTTTCTTT.

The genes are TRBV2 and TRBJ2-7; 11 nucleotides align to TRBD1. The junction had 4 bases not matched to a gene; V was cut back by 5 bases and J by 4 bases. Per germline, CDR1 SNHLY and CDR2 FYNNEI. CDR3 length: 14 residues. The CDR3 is CASSIGQGAYEQYF. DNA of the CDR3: TGTGCCAGCAGTATCGGACAGGGGGCTTACGAGCAGTACTTC.

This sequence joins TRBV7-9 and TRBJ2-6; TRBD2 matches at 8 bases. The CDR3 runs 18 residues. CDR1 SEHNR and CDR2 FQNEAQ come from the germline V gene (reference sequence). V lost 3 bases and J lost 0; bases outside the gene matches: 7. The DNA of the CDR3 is TGTGCCAGCAGCTTTATGCGGGGGGCCCCCTCTGGGGCCAACGTCCTGACTTTC. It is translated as CASSFMRGAPSGANVLTF.

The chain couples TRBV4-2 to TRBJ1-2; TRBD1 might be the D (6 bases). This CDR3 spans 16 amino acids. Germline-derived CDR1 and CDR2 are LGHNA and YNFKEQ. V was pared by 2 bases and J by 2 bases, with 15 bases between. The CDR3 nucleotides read TGTGCCAGCAGCCAACAAAGTTATACAGGGAACTATGGCTACACCTTC. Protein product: CASSQQSYTGNYGYTF.

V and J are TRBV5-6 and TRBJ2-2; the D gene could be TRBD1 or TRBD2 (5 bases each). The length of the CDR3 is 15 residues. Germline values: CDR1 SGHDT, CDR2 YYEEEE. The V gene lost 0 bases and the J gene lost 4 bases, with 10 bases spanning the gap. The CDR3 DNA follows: TGTGCCAGCAGCTTGGCCCCAGGGAGCACCGGGGAGCTGTTTTTT. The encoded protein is CASSLAPGSTGELFF.

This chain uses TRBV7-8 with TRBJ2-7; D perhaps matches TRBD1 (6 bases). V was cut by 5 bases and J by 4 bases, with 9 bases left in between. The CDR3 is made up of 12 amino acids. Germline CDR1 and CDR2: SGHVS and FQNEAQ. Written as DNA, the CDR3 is TGTGCCAGCAGCCGGGACATATACGAGCAGTACTTC. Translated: CASSRDIYEQYF.

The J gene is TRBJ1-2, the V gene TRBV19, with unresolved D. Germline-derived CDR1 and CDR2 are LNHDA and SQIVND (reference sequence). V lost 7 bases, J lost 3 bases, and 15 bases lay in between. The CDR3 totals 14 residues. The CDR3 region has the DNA TGTGCCAGTACCCACCCGGACCGCTACTATGGCTACACCTTC. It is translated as CASTHPDRYYGYTF.

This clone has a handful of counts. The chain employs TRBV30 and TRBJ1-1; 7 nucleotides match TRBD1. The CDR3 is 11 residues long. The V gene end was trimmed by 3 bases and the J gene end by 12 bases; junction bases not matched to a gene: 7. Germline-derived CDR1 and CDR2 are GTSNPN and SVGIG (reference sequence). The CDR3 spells CAWRGTQGTFF. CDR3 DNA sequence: TGTGCCTGGAGAGGGACACAGGGGACTTTCTTT.

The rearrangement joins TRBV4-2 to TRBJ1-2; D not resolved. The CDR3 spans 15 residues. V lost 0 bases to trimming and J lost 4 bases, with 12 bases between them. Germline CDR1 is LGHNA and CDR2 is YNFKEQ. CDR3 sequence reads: CASSQDRRALYGYTF. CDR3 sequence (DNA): TGTGCCAGCAGCCAAGATAGGCGGGCCCTCTATGGCTACACCTTC.

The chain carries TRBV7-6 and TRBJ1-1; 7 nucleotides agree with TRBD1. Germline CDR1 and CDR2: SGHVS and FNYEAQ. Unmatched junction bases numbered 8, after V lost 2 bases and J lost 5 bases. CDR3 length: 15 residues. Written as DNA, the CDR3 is TGTGCCAGCAGCTTATACCCACAGGGGAGGACTGAAGCTTTCTTT. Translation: CASSLYPQGRTEAFF.